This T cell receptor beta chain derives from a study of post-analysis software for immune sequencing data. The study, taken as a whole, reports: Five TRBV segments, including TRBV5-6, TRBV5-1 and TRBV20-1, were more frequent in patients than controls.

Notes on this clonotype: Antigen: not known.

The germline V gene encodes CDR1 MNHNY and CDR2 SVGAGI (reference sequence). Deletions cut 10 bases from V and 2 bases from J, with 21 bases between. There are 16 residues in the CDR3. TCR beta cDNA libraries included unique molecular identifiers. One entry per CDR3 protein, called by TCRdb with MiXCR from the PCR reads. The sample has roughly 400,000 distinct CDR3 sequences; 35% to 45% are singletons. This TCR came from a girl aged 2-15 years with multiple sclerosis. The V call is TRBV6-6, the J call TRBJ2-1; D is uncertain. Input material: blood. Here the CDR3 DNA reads TGTGCCATTTCCCCCGGGTCTAGAGCCCCCTACAATGAGCAGTTCTTC. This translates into CAISPGSRAPYNEQFF.